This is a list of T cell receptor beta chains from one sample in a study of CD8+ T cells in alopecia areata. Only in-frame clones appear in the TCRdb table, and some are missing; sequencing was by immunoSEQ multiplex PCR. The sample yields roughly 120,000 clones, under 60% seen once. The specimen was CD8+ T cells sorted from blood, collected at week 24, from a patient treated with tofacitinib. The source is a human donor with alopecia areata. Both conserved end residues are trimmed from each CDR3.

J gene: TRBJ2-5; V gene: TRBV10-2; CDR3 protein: ASSESVETPGTQY
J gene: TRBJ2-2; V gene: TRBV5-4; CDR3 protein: ASSSNTGELF
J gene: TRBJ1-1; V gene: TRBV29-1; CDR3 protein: SASRGLRTEAF
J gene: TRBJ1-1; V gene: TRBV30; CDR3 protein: AWSARGQGSEAF
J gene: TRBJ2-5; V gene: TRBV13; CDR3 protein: ASSLEGPGETQY
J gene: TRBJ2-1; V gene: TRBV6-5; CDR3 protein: ASSYPKAGGNEQF
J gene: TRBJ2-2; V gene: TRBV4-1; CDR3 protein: ASRSTGELF
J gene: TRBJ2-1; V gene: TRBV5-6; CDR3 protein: ASSPSGGASNEQF
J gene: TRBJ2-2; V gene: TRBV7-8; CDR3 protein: ASSPGGGRVTGELF
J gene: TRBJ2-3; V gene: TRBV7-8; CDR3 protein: ASSFLAGSTDTQY
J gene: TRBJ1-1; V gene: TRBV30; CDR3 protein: AWNLGGTEAF
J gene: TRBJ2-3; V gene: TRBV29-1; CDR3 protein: SVEERGLGTDTQY
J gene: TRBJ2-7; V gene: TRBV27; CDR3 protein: ASSTNPKDRGTDEQY
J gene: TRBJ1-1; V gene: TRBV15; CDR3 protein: ATSGVPNTEAF
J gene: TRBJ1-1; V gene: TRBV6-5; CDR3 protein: ASSYSGDAEAF
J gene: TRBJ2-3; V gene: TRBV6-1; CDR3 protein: ASRFTGGGADTQY
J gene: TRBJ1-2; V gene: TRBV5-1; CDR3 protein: ASSLSQGDHYGYT
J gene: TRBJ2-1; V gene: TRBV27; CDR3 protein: ASSGANEQF
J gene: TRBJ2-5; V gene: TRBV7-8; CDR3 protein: ASSATGLKTQY
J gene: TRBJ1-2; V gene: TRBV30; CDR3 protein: AWSVQGRGDGYT
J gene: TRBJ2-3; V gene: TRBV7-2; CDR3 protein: ASSIVAGGSDTQY
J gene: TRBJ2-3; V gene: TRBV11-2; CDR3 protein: ASSPRPQY
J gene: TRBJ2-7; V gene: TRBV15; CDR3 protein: ATSRGTGVGEQY
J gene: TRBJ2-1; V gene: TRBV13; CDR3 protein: ASSTLRGDNEQF
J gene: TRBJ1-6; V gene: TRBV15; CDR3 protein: ATSDSRISPLH
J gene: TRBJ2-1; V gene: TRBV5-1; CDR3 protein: ASSQGSEQF
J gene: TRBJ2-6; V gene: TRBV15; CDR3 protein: ATSRDTDSGANVLT
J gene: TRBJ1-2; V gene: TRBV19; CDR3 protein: ASSPLRDSTNYGYT
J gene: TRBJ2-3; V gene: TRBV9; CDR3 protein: ASSVGKGASTDTQY
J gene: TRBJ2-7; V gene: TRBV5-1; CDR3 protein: ASSLRSYYEQY
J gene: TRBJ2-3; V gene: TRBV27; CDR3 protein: ASSKMILTDTQY
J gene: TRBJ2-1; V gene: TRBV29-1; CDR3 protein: SAGETRWVEQF
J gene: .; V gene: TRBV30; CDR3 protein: AWSGGTEIEQY
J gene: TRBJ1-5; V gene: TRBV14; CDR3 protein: ASSQDRRQPQH
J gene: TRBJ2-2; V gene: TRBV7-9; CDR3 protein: ATSTPNTGELF
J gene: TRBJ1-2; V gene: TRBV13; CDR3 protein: ASSTPSGGVNYGYT
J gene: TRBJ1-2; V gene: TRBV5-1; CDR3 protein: ASSSHGQGDGYT
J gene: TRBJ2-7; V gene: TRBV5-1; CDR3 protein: ASSQGQGMTYEQY
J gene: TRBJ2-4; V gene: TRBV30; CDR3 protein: AWSPGQGNFY
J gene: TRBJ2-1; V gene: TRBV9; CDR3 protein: ASSARDTLGNEQF
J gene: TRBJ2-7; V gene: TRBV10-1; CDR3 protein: ASSESTAAYEQY
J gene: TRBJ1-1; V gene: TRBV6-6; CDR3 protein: ASSYSSQVLNTEAF
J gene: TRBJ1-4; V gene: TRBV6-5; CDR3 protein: ASSRDRENEKLF
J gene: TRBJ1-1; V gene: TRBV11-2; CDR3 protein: ASSLDGITTGKNTEAF
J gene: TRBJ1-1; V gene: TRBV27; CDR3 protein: ASSWTGVETEAF
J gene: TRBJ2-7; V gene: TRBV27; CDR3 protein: ASSSPGQGDYEQY
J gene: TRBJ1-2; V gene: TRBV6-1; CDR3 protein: ASSEEPGLQANYGYT
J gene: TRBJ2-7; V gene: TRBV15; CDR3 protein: ATSVRPYSYEQY